Below, 30 T cell receptor beta chains from the same sample are listed, as sequenced in a study of blood T cell repertoires in COVID-19. Some clones are missing from TCRdb's copy, which holds only in-frame ones; the method was immunoSEQ multiplex PCR. This repertoire shows approximately 250,000 clones, over 75% found once; its top ten account for 8.6%. Sequences were obtained from peripheral blood. Every receptor here comes from a human donor in a cohort sampled during active COVID-19.

This chain uses TRBV13 with TRBJ2-4; D perhaps matches TRBD2 (5 bases). V was cut by 5 bases and J by 5 bases, with 16 bases left in between. The CDR3 extends over 15 amino acids. CDR1 is PRHDT and CDR2 is FYEKMQ in the germline V gene (reference sequence). DNA of the CDR3: TGTGCCAGCAGCCCCAGGACTGAGTCGGAAAACATTCAGTACTTC. Amino acid sequence: CASSPRTESENIQYF. Variable domain in full (rest from reference TRBV13 and TRBJ2-4): AAGVIQSPRHLIKEKRETATLKCYPIPRHDTVYWYQQGPGQDPQFLISFYEKMQSDKGSIPDRFSAQQFSDYHSELNMSSLELGDSALYFCASSPRTESENIQYFGAGTRLSVL.

A remark on this clone: Other DNA sequences in the sample encode the same CDR3. CDR3 residues: CASSLQQGNTEAFF. The CDR3, as DNA: TGCGCCAGCAGCTTGCAGCAGGGGAACACTGAAGCTTTCTTT. The chain couples TRBV5-1 to TRBJ1-1; weak D call: TRBD1 (5 bases). Looked up from germline, CDR1 is SGHRS and CDR2 is YFSETQ. The germline V and J ends were trimmed by 1 base and 1 base, with 8 bases remaining between them. The length of the CDR3 is 14 residues.

The chain recombines TRBV10-3 with TRBJ1-2, with D uncertain. With 6 bases removed from V and 3 bases from J, the gap between germline ends came to 8 bases. The CDR3 extends over 12 amino acids. Germline CDR1 is ENHRY and CDR2 is SYGVKD. For the CDR3, the DNA is TGTGCCATCAGCAACGGGGACTATGGCTACACCTTC. This sequence encodes CAISNGDYGYTF.

The chain combines TRBV28 with TRBJ1-5; a weak D match, TRBD1 (6 bases). This CDR3 region has 15 residues. Trimming took off 1 base at V and 2 bases at J, with 9 bases between the two ends. Germline CDR1 is MDHEN and CDR2 is SYDVKM. The chain's CDR3 is CASSLLAGGNQPQHF. As DNA, the CDR3 is TGTGCCAGCAGTTTATTGGCAGGGGGCAATCAGCCCCAGCATTTT.

This chain links TRBV6-1 with TRBJ2-3, with 11 nucleotides matching TRBD2. The CDR3 is made up of 16 amino acids. The germline CDR1 and CDR2 sequences are MNHNS and SASEGT. The junction had 2 bases not matched to a gene; V was cut back by 2 bases and J by 1 base. The CDR3 DNA sequence: TGTGCCAGCAGTGAAACTAGCGGGAGTGGCACAGATACGCAGTATTTT. Residues: CASSETSGSGTDTQYF.

This clone has a single count. The chain recombines TRBV6-2 or TRBV6-3 with TRBJ2-1; a weak D match, TRBD1 (6 bases). V dropped 6 bases and J dropped 15 bases, with 21 bases sitting between them. This CDR3 region has 13 residues. The V gene's germline CDR1 is MNHEY and CDR2 SVGEGT. The CDR3 is CASSNLGHHLGFF. The CDR3 region has the DNA TGTGCCAGCAGCAACTTGGGACACCACCTAGGGTTCTTC.

This chain uses TRBV6-5 with TRBJ2-2; 10 bases match TRBD1. CDR1 is MNHEY, CDR2 SVGAGI, per germline. V lost 1 base to trimming and J lost 5 bases; unmatched junction nucleotides: 1. The CDR3 loop spans 15 amino acids. The CDR3 coding sequence is TGTGCCAGCAGTTACTGGGACAGGGGTACCGGGGAGCTGTTTTTT. Translated, it gives CASSYWDRGTGELFF.

The rearrangement links TRBV18 to TRBJ1-2; no clear D. Germline lookup yields CDR1 KGHSH and CDR2 LQKENI. V lost 3 bases and J lost 7, with 15 bases in between. There are 14 residues in the CDR3. The DNA for the CDR3 is TGTGCCAGCTCACCCGGCGGCGGGTTGGGTGGCTACACCTTC. This encodes CASSPGGGLGGYTF.

The chain has TRBV18 and TRBJ2-7, with D maybe TRBD1 (5 bases). The CDR3 consists of 14 residues. Germline V lookup: CDR1 KGHSH, CDR2 LQKENI. Trimming pared 1 base from V and 7 bases from J, leaving 14 bases between. The CDR3 bases are TGTGCCAGCTCACCACTACAGGCCACGGGTGAGCAGTACTTC. Amino acid sequence: CASSPLQATGEQYF.

The chain uses TRBV7-9 and TRBJ2-1, with 13 bases that match TRBD2. The CDR3 contains 17 residues. Trimming took 8 bases from V and 2 from J; bases not matched to a gene: 9. Germline CDR1 is SEHNR and CDR2 is FQNEAQ (reference sequence). CDR3 sequence (DNA): TGTGCCAGCTTTGGACTAGCGGGAGAGGAGACCTACAATGAGCAGTTCTTC. Translation: CASFGLAGEETYNEQFF.

The chain uses TRBV10-1 and TRBJ1-5; maybe TRBD1 (6 bases). The CDR3 totals 13 residues. Trimming cost V 5 bases and J 7 bases, with 12 bases left between them. Germline V gene lookup returns CDR1 WNHNN and CDR2 SYGVQD (reference sequence). The CDR3 is CASSSDRRQPQHF. The CDR3 DNA follows: TGCGCCAGCAGTAGTGACAGGCGCCAGCCCCAGCATTTT.

The chain carries TRBV28 and TRBJ1-2; maybe TRBD1 (5 bases). V was cut by 2 bases and J by 3 bases, with 10 bases left in between. CDR1 is MDHEN, CDR2 SYDVKM, per germline. The CDR3 length is 14 residues. The CDR3 bases are TGTGCCAGCAGTTTAGGGGGGAACCACTATGGCTACACCTTC. It specifies CASSLGGNHYGYTF.

The rearrangement uses TRBV3-1 (or the pseudogene TRBV3-2) and TRBJ1-2, with 7 positions matching TRBD1. The CDR3 is 14 residues long. Unmatched junction bases numbered 11, after V lost 7 bases and J lost 6 bases. Germline CDR1 reads LGHDT; CDR2 reads YNNKEL (reference sequence). CDR3 sequence reads: CASTRQGGTDGYTF. CDR3 sequence (DNA): TGTGCCAGCACGCGACAGGGCGGGACGGATGGCTACACCTTC.

This chain joins TRBV24-1 and TRBJ1-2; possibly TRBD1 for D (6 bases). CDR1 KGHDR and CDR2 SFDVKD come from the germline V gene. With 11 bases removed from V and 1 base from J, the gap between germline ends came to 16 bases. The CDR3 loop spans 14 amino acids. The chain's CDR3 is CARGPGHCNYGYTF. CDR3 nucleotides: TGTGCCAGGGGCCCGGGACACTGTAACTATGGCTACACCTTC.

V and J are TRBV18 and TRBJ2-3; 10 positions agree with TRBD2. The length of the CDR3 is 18 residues. Trimming at V came to 2 bases and at J to 0 bases, leaving 8 bases not matched to a gene. From germline, CDR1 is KGHSH and CDR2 LQKENI. DNA of the CDR3: TGTGCCAGCTCACCAAGATTAGCGGGGGGCCTTAGCACAGATACGCAGTATTTT. Translation: CASSPRLAGGLSTDTQYF. Filled out from reference TRBV18 and TRBJ2-3, the complete variable domain reads NAGVMQNPRHLVRRRGQEARLRCSPMKGHSHVYWYRQLPEEGLKFMVYLQKENIIDESGMPKERFSAEFPKEGPSILRIQQVVRGDSAAYFCASSPRLAGGLSTDTQYFGPGTRLTVL.

This chain links TRBV19 with TRBJ2-7, with TRBD1 matching over 11 bases. V lost 3 bases, J lost 0 bases, and 4 bases stayed unmatched. CDR3 size: 16 residues. Germline V gene data show CDR1 as LNHDA and CDR2 as SQIVND (reference sequence). This CDR3 reads CASSMAGQGASYEQYF. The DNA of the CDR3 is TGTGCCAGTAGTATGGCCGGACAGGGGGCCTCCTACGAGCAGTACTTC.

This rearrangement joins TRBV6-5 to TRBJ1-1; 9 bases are a match to TRBD1. CDR3 size: 14 residues. The V and J ends lost 6 bases and 1 base, in that order; junction bases with no gene match: 3. The germline V gene encodes CDR1 MNHEY and CDR2 SVGAGI. The CDR3 reads CASSLDRGNTEAFF. CDR3 DNA: TGTGCCAGCAGCCTGGACAGGGGGAACACTGAAGCTTTCTTT.

The table lists this clone with a few counts. This chain joins TRBV5-1 and TRBJ1-1; D is possibly TRBD1 (5 bases). Deletions cut 4 bases from V and 1 base from J, with 14 bases between. The CDR3 is made up of 15 amino acids. Germline CDR1 SGHRS, CDR2 YFSETQ. As DNA, the CDR3 is TGCGCCAGCAGCCCGGGTGGGGCGCGGAACACTGAAGCTTTCTTT. Amino acids: CASSPGGARNTEAFF.

The genes are TRBV19 and TRBJ2-7; D may be TRBD2 (5 bases). CDR3 size: 13 residues. The ends were cut back, 5 bases at V and 2 bases at J, with 10 bases in the middle. The germline gives CDR1 LNHDA, CDR2 SQIVND (reference sequence). CDR3 sequence reads: CASSHGGTYEQYF. The CDR3 DNA reads as TGTGCCAGTAGTCATGGAGGTACCTACGAGCAGTACTTC. Together with reference TRBV19 and TRBJ2-7, the CDR3 gives the full variable domain: DGGITQSPKYLFRKEGQNVTLSCEQNLNHDAMYWYRQDPGQGLRLIYYSQIVNDFQKGDIAEGYSVSREKKESFPLTVTSAQKNPTAFYLCASSHGGTYEQYFGPGTRLTVT.

This chain uses TRBV7-9 with TRBJ2-3, with 9 bases lining up with TRBD2. This CDR3 is built from 15 residues. CDR1 is SEHNR and CDR2 is FQNEAQ in the germline V gene (reference sequence). V shed 3 bases and J 1 base; nucleotides not matched to a gene: 2. CDR3 sequence reads: CASSFLAGGTDTQYF. The CDR3, as DNA: TGTGCCAGCAGCTTCTTAGCGGGGGGCACAGATACGCAGTATTTT.

The rearrangement joins TRBV19 to TRBJ2-2; TRBD1 agrees at 7 bases. J lost 0 bases, V lost 7 bases, and 5 bases had no gene match. The CDR3 consists of 15 residues. CDR1 is LNHDA, CDR2 SQIVND, per germline (reference sequence). The CDR3 here is CASKRGQSNTGELFF. In nucleotides, the CDR3 is TGTGCCAGTAAGAGGGGACAGTCGAACACCGGGGAGCTGTTTTTT.

The V and J genes are TRBV11-3 and TRBJ2-2; tentatively, D is TRBD2 (6 bases). The CDR3 has 15 residues. CDR1 SGHNT and CDR2 YENEEA come from the germline V gene. Trimming shortened V by 3 bases and J by 3 bases, and 11 bases separated the two germline ends. The CDR3 here is CASSFSGTYTGELFF. The CDR3, as DNA: TGTGCCAGCAGCTTTTCCGGGACTTACACCGGGGAGCTGTTTTTT.

V usage is TRBV6-5 and J usage is TRBJ1-3, with no clear D. Germline V gene lookup returns CDR1 MNHEY and CDR2 SVGAGI. The CDR3 length is 11 residues. Trimming pared 11 bases from V and 8 bases from J, leaving 13 bases between. CDR3 amino acids: CALRAGDTIYF. For the CDR3, the DNA is TGTGCCCTAAGGGCGGGAGACACCATATATTTT.

The chain combines TRBV5-1 with TRBJ1-6, with D unresolved. The CDR3 is made up of 14 amino acids. Germline V lookup: CDR1 SGHRS, CDR2 YFSETQ. Trimming took off 5 bases at V and 4 bases at J, with 10 bases between the two ends. The CDR3 DNA reads TGCGCCAGCAGAGGACTTACTTATAATTCACCCCTCCACTTT. Its protein is CASRGLTYNSPLHF.

The chain joins TRBV19 to TRBJ2-5; D may be TRBD1 (6 bases). CDR3 length equals 14 residues. V lost 3 bases, J lost 4 bases, and 12 bases lay in between. Germline CDR1 is LNHDA and CDR2 is SQIVND (reference sequence). CDR3 sequence reads: CASSISTGLETQYF. Here the CDR3 DNA reads TGTGCCAGTAGTATCTCGACAGGCTTAGAGACCCAGTACTTC.

The chain links TRBV19 to TRBJ1-3; D is ambiguous. Germline loops: CDR1 LNHDA, CDR2 SQIVND (reference sequence). CDR3 length equals 15 residues. The V gene lost 4 bases and the J gene lost 2 bases, with 12 bases spanning the gap. CDR3 DNA sequence: TGTGCCAGTAGTACCCGGCGGAATACTGGAAACACCATATATTTT. Translated, it gives CASSTRRNTGNTIYF.

V and J are TRBV19 and TRBJ1-1, with 7 nucleotides matching TRBD1. CDR1 LNHDA and CDR2 SQIVND come from the germline V gene (reference sequence). After removal of 5 bases from V and 2 bases from J, the junction contained 2 bases not matched to a gene. This CDR3 has 13 residues. CDR3: CASSPGGNTEAFF. The CDR3 DNA sequence: TGTGCCAGTAGTCCAGGGGGAAACACTGAAGCTTTCTTT. The variable domain in full, with the rest retrieved from reference TRBV19 and TRBJ1-1, is DGGITQSPKYLFRKEGQNVTLSCEQNLNHDAMYWYRQDPGQGLRLIYYSQIVNDFQKGDIAEGYSVSREKKESFPLTVTSAQKNPTAFYLCASSPGGNTEAFFGQGTRLTVV.

As DNA, the CDR3 is TGTGCCAGCAGCAACCTACGACCTCCAGGGACTCCTCAAGAGACCCAGTACTTC. Amino acids: CASSNLRPPGTPQETQYF. V usage is TRBV21-1 and J usage is TRBJ2-5; the D call of TRBD2 is as the table states it, not checked on the DNA. TRBV21-1 is a listed pseudogene. This CDR3 region has 18 residues.

This clone is a singleton in its sample. The V call is TRBV19, the J call TRBJ2-6, with unresolved D. The CDR3 sequence is 15 residues long. The germline V gene has CDR1 LNHDA and CDR2 SQIVND (reference sequence). Trimming removed 6 bases at V and 0 bases at J, with 9 bases between. The CDR3 DNA reads as TGTGCCAGTAGAAGAGGAGACTCTGGGGCCAACGTCCTGACTTTC. Residues: CASRRGDSGANVLTF.

The chain combines TRBV23-1 with TRBJ1-5, with TRBD1 matching over 10 bases. TRBV23-1 is an ORF; its function is uncertain. V dropped 4 bases and J dropped 6; count of bases not matched to a gene: 9. This CDR3 region has 16 residues. DNA of the CDR3: TGCGCCAGCAGTCGCAGACAGGGGGCTATTCTTCAGCCCCAGCATTTT. This translates into CASSRRQGAILQPQHF.